This T cell receptor (beta chain) was identified in a study of OX40 agonist ivuxolimab in advanced cancers. Study-wide context: The costimulatory receptor OX40 (CD134) was targeted by ivuxolimab, a fully human IgG2 agonistic monoclonal antibody. Of the approximately 54 patients in dose escalation, about 20 had hepatocellular carcinoma, some 15 had melanoma, 9 had renal cell carcinoma and 9 had head and neck cancer. The purpose of peripheral TCRbeta sequencing was to test whether ivuxolimab changed TCR sequence diversity and led to clonal T-cell expansion. Partial responses occurred in three dose-escalation patients, of whom one had hepatocellular carcinoma and two had cutaneous melanoma. Intravenous ivuxolimab was administered to patients every 2 weeks at six dose levels: 0.01, 0.1, 0.3, 1.5, 3 and 10 mg/kg. The paper reports the monotherapy dose-escalation portion (N ≈ 50 patients) of the phase I ivuxolimab trial. A male proportion of approximately 83% and a mean age of about 60 years, ranging from roughly 23 to 80, were recorded for the dose-escalation cohort. Patients were allowed to have had prior anti-PD-1, anti-PD-L1 or anti-CTLA-4 therapy, and around 40% of the dose-escalation patients had previously received checkpoint inhibitors.

Study-wide conclusions, independent of this receptor: Low levels of normalized T-cell clonal expansion were also seen in some nonresponding patients. The antigen specificity of the clonally expanded peripheral T cells was not determined. After ivuxolimab, CD8+ T cells had more expanded clones than CD4+ T cells on average. Clonal expansion of both CD4+ and CD8+ blood T cells was observed from baseline to week 6 at doses 0.1 to 3.0 mg/kg. In the 0.1-3.0 mg/kg groups, partial responders were among the patients with the lowest normalized peripheral clonal expansion, particularly in CD8+ T cells.

As to this clone: Its antigen is still unknown. No much larger clonotype is one base removed from it; base qualities were not supplied.

Patients with autoimmune disease history or receiving systemic immunosuppression were excluded from the trial. Peripheral blood for TCR sequencing was drawn from every dose cohort at baseline, at cycle 4 day 1 and at cycle 7 day 1. Samples came from an open-label, multicenter, first-in-human phase I dose-escalation trial of ivuxolimab. Adults with locally advanced or metastatic melanoma, renal cell, hepatocellular, or head and neck squamous cell carcinoma were enrolled in the trial. Before TCR sequencing, CD4+ and CD8+ T cells were separately sorted from peripheral blood. For sequencing of the TCRbeta CDR3 region, genomic DNA was extracted from the sorted cells. The immunoSEQ Assay was used to sequence the TCRbeta CDR3 regions. Entries here come from immuneACCESS through TCRdb and include only in-frame sequences with V and J called. Some clones fail to appear in such tables; in the studies checked, an unresolved V gene covers under half of the shortfall, and the cause of the remainder is unknown. The sample table lists roughly 5,700 clones, roughly 90% of them with a count of one. The ten largest clonotypes hold approximately 37% of the sample.

The CDR3, cysteine through phenylalanine, is 13 amino acids long. The kept DNA is CDR3 alone, 39 bases in frame from the first base. The germline V and J ends show losses of 0 bases and 9 bases respectively, and no gene match explains 2 bases of the junction. From a lookup of the germline V gene, CDR1 and CDR2 are MGHRA and YSYEKL. The V and J segments used are TRBV4-1 and TRBJ2-1; TRBD2 fits 7 bases in the junction. Sequences were derived from CD4+ or CD8+ T cells sorted from blood, sampled in a trial of the OX40 agonist ivuxolimab. This sequence originates from an adult with an advanced solid tumor such as melanoma, head and neck, liver or kidney cancer. The bases are TGCGCCAGCAGCCAAGATCTAGCGGCTGAGCAGTTCTTC. It encodes CASSQDLAAEQFF.